This T cell receptor beta chain was retrieved from a study of early T cells in non-severe SARS-CoV-2 infection (dated by TCRdb to 2020 to 2023). Notes on the research overall: TCR sequencing used bulk RNA from unsorted whole blood, so alpha and beta chains could not be paired.

CDR3 length: 17 amino acids, cysteine to phenylalanine. CDR3 DNA only is kept here, 51 bases in frame from base 1. At the junction V is shortened by 0 bases and J by 5 bases, with 22 bases in between. CDR1 and CDR2, per the germline V gene, are SQVTM and ANQGSEA. What the work shows at the level of the full study, not this receptor alone: VDJdb matching was skewed toward anti-spike CD8 responses, so virus-specific expansions were likely underestimated and private and CD4 specificities were missed.

The library was made by 5' RACE. TCRdb names NextSeq 500 as the instrument used. Unique molecular identifiers were attached to individual cDNA molecules in the TCR library protocol so that sequencing error and PCR bias could be corrected. Both TCR alpha and beta chains were sequenced, and tight co-correlation was observed between alpha and beta sequence abundances in each sample. For the original study's pipeline: Decombinator V4 was used to perform V gene, J gene and CDR3 annotation of TCR sequences. Expanded TCRs were defined as changing significantly between any two time points under a Poisson model with p below 0.0001. Abundances of TCRs were expressed as counts per million after normalisation to the total number of TCRs sequenced in each sample. TRAV1-2 paired with TRAJ12, TRAJ20 or TRAJ33 defined MAIT TCRs, while TRAV10 paired with TRAJ18 defined iNKT TCRs. A search of VDJdb, accessed on 1 November 2021, was run for TCRs annotated to CMV, EBV and SARS-CoV-2, with TCRs annotated for multiple antigens excluded. TCRdb reprocessed the public reads (quality trimming at Q25 with fastp, clone calling with MiXCR) and kept in-frame beta chains. A single entry per CDR3 protein holds the most common genes and DNA from its merged rows. TCRdb, rather than the study authors, made the V and J calls. The sample includes more than 15,000 distinct CDR3 sequences, with around 6.1% observed a single time. Of the sample, less than 8% falls within the top ten clones.

This clonotype was counted ten times or more. This receptor's antigen is unknown. There are no base qualities to consult, and no much larger clone falls within one base. A case-control design nested within a healthcare worker cohort in London, UK, was used, with weekly nasopharyngeal swab PCR tests and blood sampling performed. Healthcare workers were recruited during the week of the UK lockdown, between 23 and 31 March 2020, and followed weekly for up to roughly 15 weeks. The chain is made from TRBV29-1 and TRBJ1-2; the D gene identity is not certain. The sequenced sample was whole blood, obtained at baseline. The sequence came from an adult who was a healthcare worker with PCR-confirmed SARS-CoV-2 infection or an uninfected control (not recorded which). The CDR3 has the sequence CSVEETLQTLQRYGYTF. The DNA sequence reads TGCAGCGTTGAAGAGACCTTACAGACGCTACAGAGATATGGCTACACCTTC.